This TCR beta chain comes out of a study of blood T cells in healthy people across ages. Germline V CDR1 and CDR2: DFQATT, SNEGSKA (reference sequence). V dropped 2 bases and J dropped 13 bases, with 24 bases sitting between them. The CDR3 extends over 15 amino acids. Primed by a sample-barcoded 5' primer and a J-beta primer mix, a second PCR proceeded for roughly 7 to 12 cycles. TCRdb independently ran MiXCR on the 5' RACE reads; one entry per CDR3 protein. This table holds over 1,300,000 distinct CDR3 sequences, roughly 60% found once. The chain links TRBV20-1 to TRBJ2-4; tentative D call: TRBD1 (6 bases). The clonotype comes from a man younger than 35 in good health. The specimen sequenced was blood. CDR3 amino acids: CSARQLQGWAGEQYF. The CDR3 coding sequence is TGCAGTGCTAGACAATTACAGGGCTGGGCTGGAGAGCAGTACTTC.